The entry that follows covers one TCR beta chain sequence. The CDR3 has 15 amino acids. V dropped 6 bases and J dropped 1; count of bases not matched to a gene: 8. The germline CDR1 and CDR2 sequences are SQVTM and ANQGSEA. This sample was taken from a study of PD-1 blockade in mismatch repair-deficient tumors. The overall study: Enrolled about 2012-2017, patients had progressing, pretreated mismatch repair-deficient cancers of 12 to 13 types.

TCR sequencing covered a few patients who responded to pembrolizumab. Here immunoSEQ multiplex PCR was the method, and the copy in TCRdb shows in-frame clones only, minus some. The sample shows some 120,000 clones, 88% of them seen only once. The chain links TRBV29-1 to TRBJ1-5; 8 nucleotides agree with TRBD1. The material sequenced was peripheral blood, taken almost 74 weeks after starting pembrolizumab. The receptor was isolated from an adult with mismatch repair-deficient cancer. CDR3 loop: CSVAGTGGSNQPQHF. The DNA of the CDR3 is TGCAGCGTGGCCGGGACAGGAGGGAGCAATCAGCCCCAGCATTTT.